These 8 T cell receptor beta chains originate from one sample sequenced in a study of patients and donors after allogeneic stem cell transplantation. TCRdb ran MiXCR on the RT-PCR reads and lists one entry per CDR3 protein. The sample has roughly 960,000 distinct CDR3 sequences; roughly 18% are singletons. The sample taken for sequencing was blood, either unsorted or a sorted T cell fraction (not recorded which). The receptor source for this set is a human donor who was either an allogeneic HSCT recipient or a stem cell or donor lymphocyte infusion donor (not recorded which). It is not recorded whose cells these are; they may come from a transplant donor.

This CDR3 reads CASQSEGLFHEQYF. The CDR3 DNA sequence: TGTGCCAGTCAAAGCGAGGGCTTGTTCCACGAGCAGTACTTC. V and J are TRBV19 and TRBJ2-7; tentatively, D is TRBD2 (5 bases). The germline CDR1 and CDR2 sequences are LNHDA and SQIVND (reference sequence). The CDR3 length is 14 residues. V was trimmed by 8 bases and J by 5 bases, leaving 19 bases between them.

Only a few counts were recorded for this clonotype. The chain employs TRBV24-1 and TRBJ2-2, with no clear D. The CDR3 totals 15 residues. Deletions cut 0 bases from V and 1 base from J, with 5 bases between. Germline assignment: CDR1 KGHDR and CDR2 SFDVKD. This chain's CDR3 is CATSDLPGNTGELFF. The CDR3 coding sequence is TGTGCCACCAGTGATTTGCCCGGGAACACCGGGGAGCTGTTTTTT.

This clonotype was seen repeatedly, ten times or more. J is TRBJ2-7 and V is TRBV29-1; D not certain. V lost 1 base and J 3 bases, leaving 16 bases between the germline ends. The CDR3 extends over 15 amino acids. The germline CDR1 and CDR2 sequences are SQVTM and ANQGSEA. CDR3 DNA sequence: TGCAGCGTTGAAGCCAGCTCAGGTTTTGTCTACGAGCAGTACTTC. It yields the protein CSVEASSGFVYEQYF.

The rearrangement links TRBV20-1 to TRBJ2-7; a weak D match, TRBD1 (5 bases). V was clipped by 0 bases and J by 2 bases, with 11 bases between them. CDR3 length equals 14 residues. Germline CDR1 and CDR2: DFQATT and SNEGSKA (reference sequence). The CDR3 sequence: CSARDLDKAYEQYF. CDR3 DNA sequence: TGCAGTGCTAGAGATCTGGACAAAGCCTACGAGCAGTACTTC.

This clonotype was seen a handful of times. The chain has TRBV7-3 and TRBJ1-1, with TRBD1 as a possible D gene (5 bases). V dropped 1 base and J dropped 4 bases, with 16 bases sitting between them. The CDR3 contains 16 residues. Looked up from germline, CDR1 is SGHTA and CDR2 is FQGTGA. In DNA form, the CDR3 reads TGTGCCAGCAGCTTAAACCCTCAGGGATGGGGCACTGAAGCTTTCTTT. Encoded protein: CASSLNPQGWGTEAFF.

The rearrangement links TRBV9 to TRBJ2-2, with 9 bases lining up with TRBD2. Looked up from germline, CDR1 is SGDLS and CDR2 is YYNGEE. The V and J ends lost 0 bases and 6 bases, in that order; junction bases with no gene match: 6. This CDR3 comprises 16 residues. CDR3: CASSVGGGGASGELFF. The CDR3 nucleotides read TGTGCCAGCAGCGTAGGTGGCGGGGGGGCATCCGGGGAGCTGTTTTTT.

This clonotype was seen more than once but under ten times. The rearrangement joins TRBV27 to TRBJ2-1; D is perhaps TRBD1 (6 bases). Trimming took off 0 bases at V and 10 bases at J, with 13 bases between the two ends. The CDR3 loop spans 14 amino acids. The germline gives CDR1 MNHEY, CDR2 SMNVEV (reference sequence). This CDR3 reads CASSLSYRAAEQFF. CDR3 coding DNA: TGTGCCAGCAGTTTATCCTACAGGGCCGCGGAGCAGTTCTTC.

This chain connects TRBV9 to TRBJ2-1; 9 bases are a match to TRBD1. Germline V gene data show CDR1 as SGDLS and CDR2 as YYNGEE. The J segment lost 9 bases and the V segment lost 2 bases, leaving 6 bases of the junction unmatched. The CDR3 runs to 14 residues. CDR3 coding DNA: TGTGCCAGCAGCGTTGGACAGGGGCTGGTTGAGCAGTTCTTC. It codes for CASSVGQGLVEQFF.